The rows below give T cell receptor beta chains drawn from one sample of a study of cytomegalovirus exposure and HLA in healthy donors. Assay used: immunoSEQ multiplex PCR; TCRdb lists only in-frame clones, some missing. Seen here are 250,000 to 300,000 clones, around 90% observed once, and the top ten hold roughly 0.38%. Sequenced material: PBMCs. The receptors were gathered from a woman aged 18 to 35 in good health and CMV-seronegative. The CDR3 runs from the conserved cysteine through the conserved F or W.

CDR3aa: CASSLDEKSRVAYNSPLHF; v_gene: TRBV7-6; j_gene: TRBJ1-6
CDR3aa: CASSYDFTNTEAFF; v_gene: TRBV28; j_gene: TRBJ1-1
CDR3aa: CATSKDRPGDTQYF; v_gene: TRBV15; j_gene: TRBJ2-3
CDR3aa: CASSRTGGYTEAFF; v_gene: TRBV28; j_gene: TRBJ1-1
CDR3aa: CASSDWRTFSTEAFF; v_gene: TRBV25-1; j_gene: TRBJ1-1
CDR3aa: CASSLVAGDGANVLTF; v_gene: TRBV7-9; j_gene: TRBJ2-6
CDR3aa: CASSLGTGYEQYF; v_gene: TRBV27; j_gene: TRBJ2-7
CDR3aa: CATRTSGTDTQYF; v_gene: TRBV27; j_gene: TRBJ2-3
CDR3aa: CASSLGTSRYEKLFF; v_gene: TRBV7-2; j_gene: TRBJ1-4
CDR3aa: CASSKGGEYYGYTF; v_gene: TRBV9; j_gene: TRBJ1-2